The TCR beta chain described here comes from a study of memory CD4+ T cells and cytomegalovirus serostatus. The sort gate was single viable CD3+CD4+CD8-CD45RO+ cells for memory CD4+ T cells. Profiling relied on immunoSEQ multiplex PCR, and the TCRdb table lists in-frame clones only, not all of them. Of around 88,000 clones in the sample, 80% are singletons; the top ten hold about 4%. The sequence was collected from an adult in good health and CMV-seropositive. Sequences were obtained from memory CD4+ T cells from blood.

In DNA, the CDR3 is TGCAGCGTTCATCTTTGGCGGGAGGGCCGCCACGAGCAGTACTTC. Translated, it gives CSVHLWREGRHEQYF. This chain links TRBV29-1 with TRBJ2-7, with 9 bases aligning to TRBD2. From germline, CDR1 is SQVTM and CDR2 ANQGSEA. The CDR3 sequence is 15 residues long. V lost 5 bases, J lost 5 bases, and 13 bases stayed unmatched.